These 30 T cell receptor beta chains came from one sample sequenced in a study of T-cell reconstitution after alpha-beta-depleted transplantation in children. Molecular barcoding with unique molecular identifiers was used for the TCRbeta library. Using its own MiXCR run on the PCR reads, TCRdb lists one record per CDR3 protein. This table holds around 670,000 distinct CDR3 sequences, less than 15% found once. The sample was PBMCs, taken before TCRalphabeta/CD19-depleted stem cell transplant. The receptors come from a girl under 10 years old with congenital amegakaryocytic thrombocytopenia, due to receive a stem cell transplant.

This chain connects TRBV19 to TRBJ2-1; perhaps TRBD2 as D (5 bases). Germline loops: CDR1 LNHDA, CDR2 SQIVND (reference sequence). There are 14 residues in the CDR3. V was pared by 3 bases and J by 3 bases, with 9 bases between. The CDR3 here is CASSMRELYNEQFF. The DNA for the CDR3 is TGTGCCAGTAGTATGAGGGAGCTCTACAATGAGCAGTTCTTC.

This clonotype has ten or more counts. The chain combines TRBV20-1 with TRBJ2-1; 12 bases are shared with TRBD2. Trimming removed 2 bases from V and 8 bases from J; junction bases left unmatched: 10. CDR3 length equals 16 residues. The germline gives CDR1 DFQATT, CDR2 SNEGSKA (reference sequence). In nucleotides, the CDR3 is TGCAGTGCTAGAACGATGACTAGCGGGAGACACGATGAGCAGTTCTTC. Protein sequence: CSARTMTSGRHDEQFF.

The J gene is TRBJ2-5, the V gene TRBV6-5; perhaps TRBD1 as D (6 bases). The CDR3 extends over 15 amino acids. Germline values: CDR1 MNHEY, CDR2 SVGAGI. Trimming pared 4 bases from V and 4 bases from J, leaving 16 bases between. The CDR3: CASSSALEGGETQYF. CDR3 bases: TGTGCCAGCAGTTCCGCCTTAGAAGGGGGAGAGACCCAGTACTTC.

V usage is TRBV20-1 and J usage is TRBJ2-3, with TRBD2 matching over 7 bases. CDR3 size: 16 residues. Germline V CDR1 and CDR2: DFQATT, SNEGSKA (reference sequence). J was trimmed by 4 bases and V by 5 bases; bases with no gene match: 15. This CDR3 reads CSAPNYGVRESDTQYF. The CDR3 coding sequence is TGCAGTGCTCCAAACTATGGCGTGCGGGAGTCAGATACGCAGTATTTT.

The chain joins TRBV5-1 to TRBJ2-2; weak D call: TRBD2 (5 bases). CDR1 and CDR2 (germline): SGHRS, YFSETQ. The CDR3 runs to 16 residues. V shed 5 bases and J shed 1 base, with 15 bases lying between them. The CDR3 reads CASRMGNGLNTGELFF. The CDR3 bases are TGCGCCAGCAGGATGGGGAACGGACTGAACACCGGGGAGCTGTTTTTT.

The V call is TRBV20-1, the J call TRBJ2-2; possible D gene TRBD2, 6 bases. CDR3 length: 14 amino acids. V gave up 0 bases and J gave up 8 bases, with 13 bases separating them. In germline, CDR1 is DFQATT, CDR2 SNEGSKA (reference sequence). CDR3 in amino acids: CSARESGSRGELFF. CDR3 DNA: TGCAGTGCTAGAGAATCCGGGAGTCGTGGGGAGCTGTTTTTT.

The sample holds many counts of this clonotype. V gene TRBV20-1 combines with J gene TRBJ2-3; TRBD2 matches at 7 bases. The CDR3 extends over 15 amino acids. Germline-derived CDR1 and CDR2 are DFQATT and SNEGSKA (reference sequence). CDR3 in amino acids: CSSPTRLAGTDTQYF. The CDR3 DNA reads as TGCAGCTCTCCCACTCGACTAGCTGGCACAGATACGCAGTATTTT.

The rearrangement links TRBV24-1 to TRBJ2-3; a weak D match, TRBD1 (6 bases). The CDR3 length is 15 residues. V was cut by 3 bases and J by 2 bases, with 11 bases left in between. CDR1 is KGHDR, CDR2 SFDVKD, per germline. The CDR3 loop reads CATSDPGTHTDTQYF. The CDR3 DNA sequence: TGTGCCACCAGTGATCCCGGGACACACACAGATACGCAGTATTTT.

The chain combines TRBV5-1 with TRBJ2-3; 14 bases match TRBD2. The CDR3 has 17 residues. Unmatched junction bases numbered 5, after V lost 1 base and J lost 4 bases. Germline loops: CDR1 SGHRS, CDR2 YFSETQ. This chain's CDR3 is CASSLTGLAGVADTQYF. The DNA of the CDR3 is TGCGCCAGCAGCTTGACGGGACTAGCGGGAGTAGCAGATACGCAGTATTTT.

CDR3 sequence: CASSLTAILPGTGTYEQYF. The DNA of the CDR3 is TGCGCCAGCAGCTTGACCGCGATACTTCCCGGGACAGGGACCTACGAGCAGTACTTC. The chain joins TRBV5-1 to TRBJ2-7, with TRBD1 identical over 9 bases. Germline assignment: CDR1 SGHRS and CDR2 YFSETQ. This CDR3 is 19 amino acids long. J lost 2 bases, V lost 1 base, and 16 bases had no gene match.

This clonotype was seen ten or more times. The chain recombines TRBV6-5 with TRBJ2-3; 9 bases fit TRBD1. Germline V gene lookup returns CDR1 MNHEY and CDR2 SVGAGI. This CDR3 is 16 amino acids long. The trim removed 0 bases at V and 1 base at J, leaving 2 bases unmatched. The chain's CDR3 is CASSYSGQGGTDTQYF. The CDR3 DNA is TGTGCCAGCAGTTACTCGGGACAGGGAGGCACAGATACGCAGTATTTT.

This clonotype was seen more than once but under ten times. The gene calls are TRBV3-1 and TRBJ2-3; D is unclear. Germline loops: CDR1 LGHDT, CDR2 YNNKEL (reference sequence). The ends were cut back, 2 bases at V and 2 bases at J, with 14 bases in the middle. The length of the CDR3 is 16 residues. In DNA form, the CDR3 reads TGTGCCAGCAGCCAAAGACGTGCCTCTAACACAGATACGCAGTATTTT. This sequence encodes CASSQRRASNTDTQYF.

This clonotype has just a few counts. The rearrangement joins TRBV10-3 to TRBJ2-5; 7 nucleotides agree with TRBD1. With V trimmed by 5 bases and J by 4 bases, 7 bases remained unmatched. Germline CDR1 reads ENHRY; CDR2 reads SYGVKD. The CDR3 covers 14 residues. This CDR3 is CAISQQGSGETQYF. The DNA for the CDR3 is TGTGCCATCAGTCAACAGGGGTCGGGAGAGACCCAGTACTTC.

In this sample, this clonotype turned up many times. The chain employs TRBV5-1 and TRBJ2-7; the D call may be TRBD1 or TRBD2 (5 bases each). The CDR3 spans 14 residues. Trimming took 3 bases from V and 2 from J, leaving 12 bases between them. The germline gives CDR1 SGHRS, CDR2 YFSETQ. This chain's CDR3 is CASSSRDQTYEQYF. CDR3 bases: TGCGCCAGCAGCTCACGGGACCAAACCTACGAGCAGTACTTC. The whole variable domain, remainder taken from reference TRBV5-1 and TRBJ2-7, is KAGVTQTPRYLIKTRGQQVTLSCSPISGHRSVSWYQQTPGQGLQFLFEYFSETQRNKGNFPGRFSGRQFSNSRSEMNVSTLELGDSALYLCASSSRDQTYEQYFGPGTRLTVT.

The chain recombines TRBV20-1 with TRBJ2-1; 8 nucleotides line up with TRBD2. The CDR3 spans 15 residues. Germline CDR1 reads DFQATT; CDR2 reads SNEGSKA (reference sequence). Trimming removed 6 bases from V and 3 bases from J; junction bases left unmatched: 10. Written as DNA, the CDR3 is TGCAGTGCACACGAAAGCGGGAGAGTCTACAATGAGCAGTTCTTC. Encoded protein: CSAHESGRVYNEQFF.

This clonotype was detected many times. V and J are TRBV5-5 and TRBJ2-1, with D maybe TRBD2 (5 bases). Germline-derived CDR1 and CDR2 are SGHKS and YYEKEE (reference sequence). Trimming took 3 bases from V and 0 from J, leaving 10 bases between them. The CDR3 loop spans 15 amino acids. Here the CDR3 reads CASSYDYSSYNEQFF. In nucleotides, the CDR3 is TGTGCCAGCAGCTATGACTACAGCTCCTACAATGAGCAGTTCTTC.

The gene calls are TRBV19 and TRBJ1-1; 9 positions agree with TRBD1. The CDR3 sequence is 15 residues long. The V gene end was trimmed by 5 bases and the J gene end by 3 bases; junction bases not matched to a gene: 7. In germline, CDR1 is LNHDA, CDR2 SQIVND (reference sequence). CDR3 amino acids: CASSGTGKGYTEAFF. Here the CDR3 DNA reads TGTGCCAGTAGTGGGACAGGGAAAGGGTACACTGAAGCTTTCTTT.

This clonotype has a count of ten or more. This chain links TRBV5-1 with TRBJ1-2; D gene ambiguous. Trimming removed 0 bases at V and 4 bases at J, with 10 bases between. The CDR3 extends over 14 amino acids. CDR1 is SGHRS and CDR2 is YFSETQ in the germline V gene. Written as DNA, the CDR3 is TGCGCCAGCAGCTTGGCCGTACCTCTCTATGGCTACACCTTC. Amino acid sequence: CASSLAVPLYGYTF.

Turning to this clonotype: The junction does not match germline at one end; this may be a read error. CDR3 DNA sequence: TGTGCCCGCAGCTTGGAAGTGCAGACAAAGCGGTTCTTC. This sequence encodes CARSLEVQTKRFF. The rearrangement links TRBV7-9 to TRBJ2-1; unclear D gene. Germline CDR1 and CDR2: SEHNR and FQNEAQ (reference sequence). The CDR3 covers 13 residues.

This clonotype was counted ten times or more. V gene TRBV24-1 combines with J gene TRBJ1-5; no clear D. V lost 3 bases and J lost 7, with 9 bases in between. Germline CDR1 reads KGHDR; CDR2 reads SFDVKD. This CDR3 is built from 13 residues. CDR3 sequence reads: CATSDEGGQPQHF. Written as DNA, the CDR3 is TGTGCCACCAGTGATGAGGGTGGACAGCCCCAGCATTTT.

This clonotype turned up a few times. The chain links TRBV7-9 to TRBJ2-5, with D possibly TRBD1 on 6 matching bases. This CDR3 is 17 amino acids long. Trimming stripped 1 base from V and 5 bases from J, with 20 bases between. CDR1 and CDR2 from the germline V gene are SEHNR and FQNEAQ (reference sequence). DNA of the CDR3: TGTGCCAGCAGCTTAGATGGCGAGGGGGTAGCTCAGGAGACCCAGTACTTC. The encoded protein is CASSLDGEGVAQETQYF. Full variable domain (rest looked up from reference TRBV7-9 and TRBJ2-5): DTGVSQNPRHKITKRGQNVTFRCDPISEHNRLYWYRQTLGQGPEFLTYFQNEAQLEKSRLLSDRFSAERPKGSFSTLEIQRTEQGDSAMYLCASSLDGEGVAQETQYFGPGTRLLVL.

This clonotype was found a few times. The chain links TRBV5-1 to TRBJ2-7; TRBD1 might be the D (6 bases). The CDR3 covers 16 residues. Trimming stripped 7 bases from V and 1 base from J, with 21 bases between. From germline, CDR1 is SGHRS and CDR2 YFSETQ. Here the CDR3 DNA reads TGCGCCAGCGGGGAAAATCCAGGGGTAACGTCCTACGAGCAGTACTTC. Translating it yields CASGENPGVTSYEQYF.

The chain has TRBV7-6 and TRBJ1-2; a possible D gene is TRBD1 (6 bases). Germline lookup yields CDR1 SGHVS and CDR2 FNYEAQ. Trimming removed 1 base at V and 7 bases at J, with 16 bases between. The CDR3 loop spans 15 amino acids. CDR3 nucleotide sequence: TGTGCCAGCAGCTTAGGGTCTGGGGGCGCGGGTGGCTACACCTTC. Protein product: CASSLGSGGAGGYTF.

V is TRBV10-2 and J is TRBJ2-7; D is uncertain. Germline CDR1 is WSHSY and CDR2 is SAAADI. Trimming took off 9 bases at V and 3 bases at J, with 12 bases between the two ends. This CDR3 region has 12 residues. As DNA, the CDR3 is TGCGCCAGTGCCCCCGTGAACTACGAGCAGTACTTC. Translated, it gives CASAPVNYEQYF.

This clonotype was recorded many times. The chain carries TRBV10-3 and TRBJ1-2, with D unresolved. The germline V gene encodes CDR1 ENHRY and CDR2 SYGVKD. The CDR3 is made up of 12 amino acids. The V and J ends lost 6 bases and 4 bases respectively, with 9 bases between them. CDR3: CAIRRETYGYTF. In DNA, the CDR3 is TGTGCCATCAGAAGAGAGACCTATGGCTACACCTTC.

In this sample, this clonotype turned up many times. The V and J genes are TRBV2 and TRBJ2-2; 9 bases map to TRBD1. The CDR3 consists of 15 residues. The germline V gene encodes CDR1 SNHLY and CDR2 FYNNEI. After removal of 7 bases from V and 5 bases from J, the junction contained 8 bases not matched to a gene. DNA of the CDR3: TGTGCCAGCACCCGGACAGGGGATGTTACCGGGGAGCTGTTTTTT. Its protein is CASTRTGDVTGELFF.

The CDR3 coding sequence is TGCGCCAGCAGCTTCAGGGACATTCAGTACTTC. It encodes CASSFRDIQYF. The chain joins TRBV5-1 to TRBJ2-4; perhaps TRBD1 as D (5 bases). Germline lookup yields CDR1 SGHRS and CDR2 YFSETQ. This CDR3 has 11 residues. The V gene lost 2 bases and the J gene lost 8 bases, with 5 bases spanning the gap. Looking up the rest from reference TRBV5-1 and TRBJ2-4 gives the full variable domain: KAGVTQTPRYLIKTRGQQVTLSCSPISGHRSVSWYQQTPGQGLQFLFEYFSETQRNKGNFPGRFSGRQFSNSRSEMNVSTLELGDSALYLCASSFRDIQYFGAGTRLSVL.

This sequence joins TRBV20-1 and TRBJ2-3; D gene ambiguous. V was cut by 3 bases and J by 5 bases, with 9 bases left in between. CDR1 is DFQATT, CDR2 SNEGSKA, per germline (reference sequence). There are 12 residues in the CDR3. CDR3 in amino acids: CSASNQGDTQYF. CDR3 nucleotide sequence: TGCAGTGCTAGTAACCAAGGAGATACGCAGTATTTT.

This clonotype came up many times. The rearrangement uses TRBV7-9 and TRBJ2-1, with a possible D match to TRBD1 (6 bases). Looked up from germline, CDR1 is SEHNR and CDR2 is FQNEAQ (reference sequence). Trimming took 4 bases from V and 2 from J, leaving 24 bases between them. This CDR3 is built from 19 residues. For the CDR3, the DNA is TGTGCCAGCAGCTACCAAACCTCTCACAGGGTCAGGCCCTACAATGAGCAGTTCTTC. Amino acids: CASSYQTSHRVRPYNEQFF. Supplemented by reference TRBV7-9 and TRBJ2-1, the full variable domain reads DTGVSQNPRHKITKRGQNVTFRCDPISEHNRLYWYRQTLGQGPEFLTYFQNEAQLEKSRLLSDRFSAERPKGSFSTLEIQRTEQGDSAMYLCASSYQTSHRVRPYNEQFFGPGTRLTVL.

Notes on this clonotype: A much larger clone differs by one base, so this may be a read error. V gene TRBV7-6 combines with J gene TRBJ2-3, with D possibly TRBD2 on 6 matching bases. CDR3 length: 15 residues. Germline CDR1 SGHVS, CDR2 FNYEAQ. The CDR3 bases are TGTACCAGCAGCTTAGTCGGCGGGACTACAGATACGCAGTATTTT. It codes for CTSSLVGGTTDTQYF.